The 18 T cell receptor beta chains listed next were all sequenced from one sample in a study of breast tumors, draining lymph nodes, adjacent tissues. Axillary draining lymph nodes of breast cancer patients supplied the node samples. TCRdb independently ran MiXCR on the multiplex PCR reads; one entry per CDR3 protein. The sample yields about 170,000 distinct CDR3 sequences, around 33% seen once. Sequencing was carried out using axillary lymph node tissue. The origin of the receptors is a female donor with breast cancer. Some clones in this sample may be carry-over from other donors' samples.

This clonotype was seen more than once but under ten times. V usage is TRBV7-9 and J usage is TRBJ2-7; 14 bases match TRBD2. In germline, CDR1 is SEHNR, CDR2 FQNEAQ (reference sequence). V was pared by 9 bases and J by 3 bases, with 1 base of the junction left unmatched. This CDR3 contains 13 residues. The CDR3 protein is CASGTSGSYEQYF. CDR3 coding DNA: TGTGCCAGTGGGACTAGCGGGAGCTACGAGCAGTACTTC.

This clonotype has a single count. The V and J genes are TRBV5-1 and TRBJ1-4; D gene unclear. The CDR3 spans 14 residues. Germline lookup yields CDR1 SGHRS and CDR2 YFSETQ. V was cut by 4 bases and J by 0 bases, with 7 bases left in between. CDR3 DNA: TGCGCCAGCAGCGTCGAGGCAACTAATGAAAAACTGTTTTTT. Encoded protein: CASSVEATNEKLFF.

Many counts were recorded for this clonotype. CDR3 sequence (DNA): TGTGCCAGCAGCTCCCTCAGGGAGGGTAATTCACCCCTCCACTTT. Its protein is CASSSLREGNSPLHF. The chain carries TRBV5-8 and TRBJ1-6; a weak D match, TRBD1 (5 bases). Deletions cut 3 bases from V and 6 bases from J, with 13 bases between. The CDR3 is 15 residues long. Looked up from germline, CDR1 is SGHTS and CDR2 is YDEGEE.

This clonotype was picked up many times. CDR3 region: CSVALSGANRGDPSSYNEQFF. CDR3 bases: TGCAGCGTTGCTTTATCGGGGGCAAATAGGGGAGACCCTAGCTCCTACAATGAGCAGTTCTTC. The chain joins TRBV29-1 to TRBJ2-1; D is perhaps TRBD1 or TRBD2 (6 bases each). Germline-derived CDR1 and CDR2 are SQVTM and ANQGSEA. V lost 4 bases, J lost 0 bases, and 31 bases lay in between. The CDR3 has 21 residues.

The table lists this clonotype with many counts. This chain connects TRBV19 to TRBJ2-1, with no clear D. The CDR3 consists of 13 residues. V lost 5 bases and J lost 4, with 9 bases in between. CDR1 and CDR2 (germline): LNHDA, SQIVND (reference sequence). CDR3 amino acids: CASSYGRYNEQFF. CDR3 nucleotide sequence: TGTGCCAGTAGTTATGGCAGGTACAATGAGCAGTTCTTC.

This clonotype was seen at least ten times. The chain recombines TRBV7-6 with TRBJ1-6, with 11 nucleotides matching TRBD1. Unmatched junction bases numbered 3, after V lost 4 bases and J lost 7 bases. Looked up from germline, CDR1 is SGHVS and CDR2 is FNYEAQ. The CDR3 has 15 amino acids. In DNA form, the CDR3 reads TGTGCCAGCAGCTCGGGACAGGGGGTGAATTCACCCCTCCACTTT. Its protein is CASSSGQGVNSPLHF.

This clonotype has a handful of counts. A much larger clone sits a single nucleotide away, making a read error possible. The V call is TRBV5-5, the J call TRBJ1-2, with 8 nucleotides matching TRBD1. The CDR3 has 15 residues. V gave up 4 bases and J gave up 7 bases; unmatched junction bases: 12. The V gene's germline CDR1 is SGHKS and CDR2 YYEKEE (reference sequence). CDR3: CASSRGAGQGCGYTF. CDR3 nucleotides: TGTGCCAGCAGCCGGGGGGCCGGACAGGGATGTGGCTACACCTTC. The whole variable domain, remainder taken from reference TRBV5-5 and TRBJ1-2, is DAGVTQSPTHLIKTRGQQVTLRCSPISGHKSVSWYQQVLGQGPQFIFQYYEKEERGRGNFPDRFSARQFPNYSSELNVNALLLGDSALYLCASSRGAGQGCGYTFGSGTRLTVV.

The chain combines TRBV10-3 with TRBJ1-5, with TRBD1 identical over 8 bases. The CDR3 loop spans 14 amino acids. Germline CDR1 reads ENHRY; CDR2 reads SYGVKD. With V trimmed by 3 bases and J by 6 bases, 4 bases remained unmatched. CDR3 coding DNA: TGTGCCATCAGTGACAGGGGGCAAAGTCAGCCCCAGCATTTT. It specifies CAISDRGQSQPQHF.

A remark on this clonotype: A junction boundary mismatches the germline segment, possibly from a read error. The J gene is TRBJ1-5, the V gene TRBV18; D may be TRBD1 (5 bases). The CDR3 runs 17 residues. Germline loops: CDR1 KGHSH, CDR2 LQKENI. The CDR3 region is CVSSPGQGPYSNQPQHF. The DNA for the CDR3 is TGTGTCAGCTCACCCGGGCAGGGACCCTATAGCAATCAGCCCCAGCATTTT.

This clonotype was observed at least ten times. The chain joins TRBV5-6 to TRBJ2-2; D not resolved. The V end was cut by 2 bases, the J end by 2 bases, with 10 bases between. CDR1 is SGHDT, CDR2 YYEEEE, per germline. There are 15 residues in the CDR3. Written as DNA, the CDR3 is TGTGCCAGCAGCTTAGTGCTGGGAAACACCGGGGAGCTGTTTTTT. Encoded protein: CASSLVLGNTGELFF.

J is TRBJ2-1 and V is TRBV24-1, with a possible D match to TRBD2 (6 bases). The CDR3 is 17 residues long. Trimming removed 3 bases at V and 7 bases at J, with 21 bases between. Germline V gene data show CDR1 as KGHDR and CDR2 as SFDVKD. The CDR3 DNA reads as TGTGCCACCAGTGATCGAGGTGCGGGACGGGGGTCAAATGAGCAGTTCTTC. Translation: CATSDRGAGRGSNEQFF.

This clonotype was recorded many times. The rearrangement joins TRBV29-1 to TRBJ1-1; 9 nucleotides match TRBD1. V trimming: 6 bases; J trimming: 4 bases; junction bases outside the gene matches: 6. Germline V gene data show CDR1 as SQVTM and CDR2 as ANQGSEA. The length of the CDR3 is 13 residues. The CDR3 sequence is CSVGQGRGTEAFF. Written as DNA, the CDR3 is TGCAGCGTGGGACAGGGCCGTGGCACTGAAGCTTTCTTT.

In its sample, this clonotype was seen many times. The CDR3 reads CASSPEWVDGYTF. For the CDR3, the DNA is TGTGCCAGCAGCCCCGAATGGGTGGATGGCTACACCTTC. The J gene is TRBJ1-2, the V gene TRBV7-9, with D unclear. The V end lost 5 bases, the J end lost 6 bases, and 13 bases lay between the germline ends. This CDR3 has 13 amino acids. Germline V gives CDR1 SEHNR, CDR2 FQNEAQ (reference sequence).

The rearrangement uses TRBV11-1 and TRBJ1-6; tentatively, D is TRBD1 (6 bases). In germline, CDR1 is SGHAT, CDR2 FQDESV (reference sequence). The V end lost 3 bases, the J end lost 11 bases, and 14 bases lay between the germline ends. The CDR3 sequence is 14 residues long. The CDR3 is CASSFPGHLAPLHF. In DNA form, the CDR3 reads TGTGCCAGCAGCTTCCCGGGACACTTGGCACCCCTCCACTTT.

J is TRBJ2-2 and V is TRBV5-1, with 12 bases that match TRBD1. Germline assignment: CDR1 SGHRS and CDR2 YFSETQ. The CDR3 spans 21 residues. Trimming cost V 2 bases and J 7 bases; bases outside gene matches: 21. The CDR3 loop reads CASSFLGGQGATSAEGGELFF. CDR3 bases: TGCGCCAGCAGCTTCCTAGGGGGACAGGGGGCAACTAGCGCAGAGGGCGGGGAGCTGTTTTTT.

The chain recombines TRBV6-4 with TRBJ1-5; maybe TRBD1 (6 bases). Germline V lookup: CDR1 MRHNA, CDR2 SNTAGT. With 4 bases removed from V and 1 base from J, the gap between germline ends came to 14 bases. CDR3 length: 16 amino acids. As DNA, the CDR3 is TGTGCCAGCAGTGCTAGCCACGGGGGCAGCAATCAGCCCCAGCATTTT. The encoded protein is CASSASHGGSNQPQHF.

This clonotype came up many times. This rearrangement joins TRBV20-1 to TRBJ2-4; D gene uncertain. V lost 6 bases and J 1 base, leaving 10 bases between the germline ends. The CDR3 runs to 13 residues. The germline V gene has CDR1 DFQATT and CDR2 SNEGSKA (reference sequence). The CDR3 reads CSATLGAKNIQYF. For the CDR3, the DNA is TGCAGTGCCACTCTAGGGGCCAAAAACATTCAGTACTTC.

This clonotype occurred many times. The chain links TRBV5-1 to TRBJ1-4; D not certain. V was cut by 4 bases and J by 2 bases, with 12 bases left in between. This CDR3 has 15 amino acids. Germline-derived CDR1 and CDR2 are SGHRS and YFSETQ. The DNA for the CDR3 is TGCGCCAGCAGCCTAGGTGGAGGGACTAATGAAAAACTGTTTTTT. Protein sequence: CASSLGGGTNEKLFF. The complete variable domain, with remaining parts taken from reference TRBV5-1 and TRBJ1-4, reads KAGVTQTPRYLIKTRGQQVTLSCSPISGHRSVSWYQQTPGQGLQFLFEYFSETQRNKGNFPGRFSGRQFSNSRSEMNVSTLELGDSALYLCASSLGGGTNEKLFFGSGTQLSVL.